A single sample gave rise to the 16 T cell receptor beta chains below, sequenced in a study of blood T cell repertoires in COVID-19. The method was immunoSEQ multiplex PCR; TCRdb's version includes in-frame clones alone and lacks a portion of them. The sample contains about 320,000 clones, 80% to 90% of which appear only once. The sample was peripheral blood. These receptor sequences come from a woman aged 45-65 years with acute or convalescent COVID-19.

V gene TRBV2 combines with J gene TRBJ1-4; D is unresolved. The CDR3 consists of 14 residues. Trimming pared 7 bases from V and 2 bases from J, leaving 11 bases between. Germline CDR1 SNHLY, CDR2 FYNNEI. This CDR3 reads CASKAESTNEKLFF. DNA of the CDR3: TGTGCCAGCAAAGCGGAGTCGACTAATGAAAAACTGTTTTTT. Supplemented by reference TRBV2 and TRBJ1-4, the full variable domain reads EPEVTQTPSHQVTQMGQEVILRCVPISNHLYFYWYRQILGQKVEFLVSFYNNEISEKSEIFDDQFSVERPDGSNFTLKIRSTKLEDSAMYFCASKAESTNEKLFFGSGTQLSVL.

CDR3 in amino acids: CSVPGQGASYEQYF. CDR3 in DNA: TGCAGCGTCCCTGGGCAGGGGGCTTCCTACGAGCAGTACTTC. J is TRBJ2-7 and V is TRBV29-1; 8 nucleotides line up with TRBD1. The germline CDR1 and CDR2 sequences are SQVTM and ANQGSEA. The CDR3 loop spans 14 amino acids. After removal of 6 bases from V and 1 base from J, the junction contained 8 bases not matched to a gene.

The V and J genes are TRBV30 and TRBJ2-4; TRBD1 aligns across 10 bases. The CDR3 has 12 residues. Germline CDR1 and CDR2: GTSNPN and SVGIG (reference sequence). The J segment lost 5 bases and the V segment lost 7 bases, leaving 2 bases of the junction unmatched. The CDR3 reads CAFGQGENIQYF. The CDR3 region has the DNA TGTGCCTTCGGACAGGGGGAAAACATTCAGTACTTC.

The chain links TRBV5-1 to TRBJ1-1; D is unclear. CDR3 size: 14 residues. V dropped 0 bases and J dropped 11 bases, with 17 bases sitting between them. The germline V gene encodes CDR1 SGHRS and CDR2 YFSETQ. CDR3 sequence: CASSLAGQPEGAFF. Here the CDR3 DNA reads TGCGCCAGCAGCTTGGCCGGGCAGCCCGAGGGCGCTTTCTTT.

J is TRBJ1-2 and V is TRBV3-1 (or the pseudogene TRBV3-2), with D possibly matching TRBD1 (6 bases). Trimming took off 5 bases at V and 4 bases at J, with 20 bases between the two ends. The V gene's germline CDR1 is LGHDT and CDR2 YNNKEL (reference sequence). The CDR3 covers 16 residues. CDR3 nucleotide sequence: TGTGCCAGCAGCAAACGGGGGGGCAGAGATTCCTATGGCTACACCTTC. This translates into CASSKRGGRDSYGYTF.

The chain couples TRBV12-3 or TRBV12-4 to TRBJ2-1, with TRBD1 matching 9 bases. The trim removed 6 bases at V and 9 bases at J, leaving 3 bases unmatched. The CDR3 spans 12 residues. Here the CDR3 reads CASRLQGAEQFF. The CDR3 DNA is TGTGCCAGCAGACTACAGGGGGCTGAGCAGTTCTTC.

This clone was counted between two and nine times. J is TRBJ1-5 and V is TRBV20-1, with D tentatively TRBD1 (6 bases). The length of the CDR3 is 17 residues. With 3 bases removed from V and 2 bases from J, the gap between germline ends came to 20 bases. Germline V gene lookup returns CDR1 DFQATT and CDR2 SNEGSKA (reference sequence). In DNA form, the CDR3 reads TGCAGTGCTAGTTCCCGGGCAGGGGATCCTGGCAATCAGCCCCAGCATTTT. Amino acids: CSASSRAGDPGNQPQHF.

In this sample, this clone turned up once. The chain carries TRBV7-7 and TRBJ2-3; D is possibly TRBD2 (5 bases). The ends were cut back, 2 bases at V and 0 bases at J, with 15 bases in the middle. The CDR3 has 17 residues. Germline values: CDR1 SSHAT, CDR2 FNYEAQ (reference sequence). The CDR3, as DNA: TGTGCCAGCAGCTTACTGCCAGGACTCTTGAGCACAGATACGCAGTATTTT. Amino acid sequence: CASSLLPGLLSTDTQYF.

This clone came up a few times. The rearrangement links TRBV5-4 to TRBJ1-1; tentative D call: TRBD1 (5 bases). The V gene lost 3 bases and the J gene lost 4 bases, with 16 bases spanning the gap. CDR3 size: 15 residues. Per the germline V gene, CDR1 is SGHNT and CDR2 is YYREEE (reference sequence). This CDR3 is CASSSPGDLGTEAFF. DNA of the CDR3: TGTGCCAGCAGCTCCCCGGGGGATTTGGGCACTGAAGCTTTCTTT.

This clone was observed once. J is TRBJ1-2 and V is TRBV5-1; D remains ambiguous. Trimming left V 1 base short and J 0 bases short, with 10 bases between. This CDR3 contains 15 residues. Per germline, CDR1 SGHRS and CDR2 YFSETQ. The DNA of the CDR3 is TGCGCCAGCAGCTTGACGGCAGACTCTAACTATGGCTACACCTTC. Translated: CASSLTADSNYGYTF.

The genes are TRBV6-4 and TRBJ1-2; 8 bases are shared with TRBD1. The CDR3 is 13 amino acids. CDR1 is MRHNA, CDR2 SNTAGT, per germline. Germline trimming cut 6 bases from V and 7 bases from J; bases unmatched to any gene: 7. CDR3 coding DNA: TGTGCCAGCAGCCCGACAGGGGAAACTGGCTACACCTTC. Encoded protein: CASSPTGETGYTF.

This clone has just a few counts. The rearrangement joins TRBV21-1 to TRBJ2-7; the DNA was not used to check the table's D call, TRBD2. TRBV21-1 represents a pseudogene. The CDR3 is 15 amino acids. CDR3: CASSKRRWTSFEQYF. In DNA, the CDR3 is TGTGCCAGCAGCAAAAGGCGTTGGACTAGCTTCGAGCAGTACTTC.

V and J are TRBV3-1 (or the pseudogene TRBV3-2) and TRBJ1-6, with 11 bases fitting TRBD1. The CDR3 covers 16 residues. Germline CDR1 LGHDT, CDR2 YNNKEL (reference sequence). Unmatched junction bases numbered 0, after V lost 4 bases and J lost 1 base. The chain's CDR3 is CASSRDRGSYNSPLHF. The DNA for the CDR3 is TGTGCCAGCAGCCGGGACAGGGGGTCCTATAATTCACCCCTCCACTTT.

This sequence joins TRBV10-3 and TRBJ1-2; D may be TRBD1 (6 bases). Germline CDR1 and CDR2: ENHRY and SYGVKD. V dropped 0 bases and J dropped 6 bases, with 11 bases sitting between them. CDR3 length equals 14 residues. Here the CDR3 reads CAISESVRGNGYTF. The CDR3 coding sequence is TGTGCCATCAGTGAGTCTGTCAGGGGAAATGGCTACACCTTC.

The CDR3 is CASSPSASGGAGNEQFF. As DNA, the CDR3 is TGTGCCAGCTCACCATCTGCTAGCGGGGGGGCTGGAAATGAGCAGTTCTTC. The V gene is TRBV18, the J gene TRBJ2-1; TRBD2 matches at 12 bases. This CDR3 contains 17 residues. J lost 7 bases, V lost 2 bases, and 9 bases had no gene match. In germline, CDR1 is KGHSH, CDR2 LQKENI. The entire variable domain, with the rest obtained from reference TRBV18 and TRBJ2-1, is as follows: NAGVMQNPRHLVRRRGQEARLRCSPMKGHSHVYWYRQLPEEGLKFMVYLQKENIIDESGMPKERFSAEFPKEGPSILRIQQVVRGDSAAYFCASSPSASGGAGNEQFFGPGTRLTVL.

The rearrangement links TRBV2 to TRBJ2-4; TRBD1 matches 9 bases. CDR3 length: 16 residues. Unmatched junction bases numbered 7, after V lost 7 bases and J lost 0 bases. The germline CDR1 and CDR2 sequences are SNHLY and FYNNEI. CDR3 amino acids: CASTPPGQGAKNIQYF. CDR3 nucleotide sequence: TGTGCCAGCACCCCACCGGGACAGGGAGCCAAAAACATTCAGTACTTC.